The present T cell receptor beta chain was sequenced within a study of T-cell memory formation after mild COVID-19. TCRdb used MiXCR to reprocess the 5' RACE reads, holding one entry per CDR3 protein. The table lists 190,000 or so distinct CDR3 sequences, roughly a fifth of them singletons. This clonotype was seen a handful of times. Material for sequencing was PBMCs or a T cell subset sorted from them (not recorded which). This receptor was obtained from an adult woman who had mild COVID-19 (a few samples of this study predate the infection). Cell type and time point are not known.

The CDR3 protein is CASSRTSGGVGQETQYF. The CDR3 nucleotides are TGTGCCAGCAGTCGGACTAGCGGGGGAGTTGGGCAAGAGACCCAGTACTTC. The J gene is TRBJ2-5, the V gene TRBV6-1; TRBD2 aligns across 13 bases. The V and J ends lost 5 bases and 2 bases, in that order; junction bases with no gene match: 8. The CDR3 length is 17 residues. The germline gives CDR1 MNHNS, CDR2 SASEGT.